The sequence of this T cell receptor beta chain was determined in a study of cytomegalovirus exposure and HLA in healthy donors. Whole-study results and caveats: Certain sequence variants were highly shared and formed a cluster, and this cluster was likely a sequencing artifact.

About this clone itself: Its antigen is not identified.

The V gene lost 3 bases and the J gene lost 5 bases, with 13 bases spanning the gap. Per the germline V gene, CDR1 is SGHAT and CDR2 is FQNNGV. The CDR3 covers 15 residues. The PCR was carried out with 60 Vbeta primers and 13 Jbeta primers. The method was immunoSEQ multiplex PCR; TCRdb's version includes in-frame clones alone and lacks a portion of them. The sample holds over 100,000 clones, around 63% seen once. Sequencing used PBMCs. The rearrangement uses TRBV11-2 and TRBJ2-2, with TRBD2 as a possible D gene (5 bases). This receptor was taken from a human donor in good health. The CDR3 protein is CASSFSGIGTGELFF. The DNA for the CDR3 is TGTGCCAGCAGCTTTTCGGGGATTGGAACCGGGGAGCTGTTTTTT.